This T cell receptor beta chain was sequenced for a study of regulatory T cells in long-lasting Graves disease. The study's findings and limits: Possibly, accuracy suffered from the small sample size. Persistent Graves' patients showed a TCR diversity that was lower than that of newly diagnosed ones.

Looked up from germline, CDR1 is KGHSH and CDR2 is LQKENI. The CDR3 extends over 13 amino acids. Trimming left V 5 bases short and J 8 bases short, with 12 bases between. Stated time point: newly diagnosed GD, antithyroid drugs for less than 3 months. PBMC-derived RNA was used for the TCR library. This clonotype has a count of ten or more. Its cognate antigen is unknown. Assembly of TCR beta libraries relied on iRepertoire HTBI primers together with Arm-PCR of CDR3 regions. TCRdb independently ran MiXCR on the multiplex PCR reads; one entry per CDR3 protein. The table has approximately 540,000 distinct CDR3 sequences, 9.5% to 15% seen once. These same records also appear under a second study, on T cells in Graves' hyperthyroidism and ophthalmopathy. From that second work: The HTBI primer set served for first-round RT-PCR of the TCR CDR3.

Specimen: peripheral blood mononuclear cells (PBMCs), collected at new diagnosis, from a patient treated with antithyroid drugs. The receptor was isolated from a woman aged 25 to 39 with Graves disease. The chain combines TRBV18 with TRBJ1-4, with D possibly being TRBD1 (6 bases). CDR3 nucleotides: TGTGCCAGCTCATCTGGACAGATCGAAAAACTGTTTTTT. This gives the protein CASSSGQIEKLFF.